This T cell receptor (beta chain) was captured by sequencing in a study of blood T cell repertoires in COVID-19. At the level of the study: The analysed material was cDNA or gDNA that came from T cells, B-cell-depleted T cells, or PBMCs.

The germline CDR1 and CDR2 sequences are SGHRS and YFSETQ. J lost 7 bases, V lost 0 bases, and 7 bases had no gene match. The CDR3 loop spans 15 amino acids. Original handling: Estimates of nucleated cell counts were drawn from the amplification of reference gene primers. Clones were read by immunoSEQ multiplex PCR, and TCRdb kept only the in-frame ones, dropping some. The DNA was the basis for D and trimming; V, J and clone size are from that table. The sample shows about 160,000 clones, more than 75% of them seen only once. The clonotype comes from a man between 18 and 29 years old with acute or convalescent COVID-19. The J gene is TRBJ1-3, the V gene TRBV5-1, with 7 nucleotides matching TRBD1. Material for sequencing was peripheral blood. This CDR3 is CASSLEARGRNTIYF. The CDR3 region has the DNA TGCGCCAGCAGCTTGGAGGCTAGGGGGCGGAACACCATATATTTT. Based on the CDR3 plus reference TRBV5-1 and TRBJ1-3, the full variable domain is KAGVTQTPRYLIKTRGQQVTLSCSPISGHRSVSWYQQTPGQGLQFLFEYFSETQRNKGNFPGRFSGRQFSNSRSEMNVSTLELGDSALYLCASSLEARGRNTIYFGEGSWLTVV.